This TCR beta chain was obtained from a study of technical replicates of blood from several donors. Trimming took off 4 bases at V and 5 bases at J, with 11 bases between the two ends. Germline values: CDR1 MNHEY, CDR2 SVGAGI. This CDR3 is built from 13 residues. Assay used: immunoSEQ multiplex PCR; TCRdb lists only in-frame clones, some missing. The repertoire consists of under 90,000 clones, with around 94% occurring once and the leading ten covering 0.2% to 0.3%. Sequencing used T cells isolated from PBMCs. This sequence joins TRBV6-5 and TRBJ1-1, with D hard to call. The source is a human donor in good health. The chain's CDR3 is CASSSGVRTEAFF. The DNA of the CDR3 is TGTGCCAGCAGTTCCGGGGTCAGGACTGAAGCTTTCTTT.